This T cell receptor (beta chain) was observed in a study of control samples from healthy donors and cancer patients. This CDR3 is built from 17 residues. The germline V gene has CDR1 SGHDT and CDR2 YYEEEE. Trimming removed 4 bases at V and 3 bases at J, with 19 bases between. Sequencing used immunoSEQ multiplex PCR; TCRdb keeps in-frame clones, though not all of them. The sample includes roughly 150,000 clones, under 90% of them seen just once. This receptor was taken from a man in his thirties or forties in good health. The chain employs TRBV5-6 and TRBJ2-2; perhaps TRBD2 as D (6 bases). The specimen was blood. In DNA form, the CDR3 reads TGTGCCAGCAGCCTGTTCATTTGGCGGGATGACACCGGGGAGCTGTTTTTT. It is translated as CASSLFIWRDDTGELFF.